Listed here are 32 T cell receptor beta chains from one sample, sequenced in a study of blood T cell repertoires in COVID-19 (dated by TCRdb to between 2020 and 2021). To prepare the library, the immunoSEQ multiplex PCR assay was applied. In its TCRdb copy, this immuneACCESS table keeps in-frame sequences only and misses some clones. Where compared with another copy, unresolved V genes explain less than half of these, and the others have no known cause. This sample is represented by approximately 300,000 clones; around nine tenths of them were singletons. Roughly 2.6% of the sample is held by the ten biggest clonotypes. Material: PBMCs or T cells enriched from blood (not recorded which). These receptors were taken from a young woman who had recovered from COVID-19.

This chain uses TRBV28 with TRBJ2-7; 9 bases agree with TRBD1. With V trimmed by 4 bases and J by 0 bases, 13 bases remained unmatched. CDR3 length: 18 residues. Germline lookup yields CDR1 MDHEN and CDR2 SYDVKM. CDR3 sequence (DNA): TGTGCCAGCAGTTCCCTCTCCTCGGACAGGGGTTACTCCTACGAGCAGTACTTC. It is translated as CASSSLSSDRGYSYEQYF.

A few counts support this clone. Here the CDR3 DNA reads TGCGCCAGCAGCCAAGGGCGGGAAAACACCATATATTTT. Its translation: CASSQGRENTIYF. The chain couples TRBV4-1 to TRBJ1-3; no definite D call. The CDR3 totals 13 residues. Germline V CDR1 and CDR2: MGHRA, YSYEKL. Deletions cut 1 base from V and 6 bases from J, with 7 bases between.

This clone was recorded only once. The chain uses TRBV12-3 or TRBV12-4 and TRBJ1-1; unclear D gene. V dropped 4 bases and J dropped 3 bases, with 6 bases sitting between them. The CDR3 is 12 residues long. In nucleotides, the CDR3 is TGTGCCAGCAGTTCCGACTACACTGAAGCTTTCTTT. Protein product: CASSSDYTEAFF.

The rearrangement links TRBV9 to TRBJ1-1, with no clear D. Germline V gene data show CDR1 as SGDLS and CDR2 as YYNGEE. The CDR3 runs to 15 residues. V gave up 4 bases and J gave up 1 base, with 14 bases separating them. CDR3 sequence (DNA): TGTGCCAGCAGCCTCTTGGAGGGCGAGAACACTGAAGCTTTCTTT. Encoded protein: CASSLLEGENTEAFF.

The rearrangement joins TRBV3-1 (or the pseudogene TRBV3-2) to TRBJ2-7; no reliable D call. CDR1 and CDR2 from the germline V gene are LGHDT and YNNKEL (reference sequence). V was shortened by 3 bases and J by 4 bases, with 13 bases between the two germline ends. The CDR3 has 14 amino acids. The CDR3 DNA sequence: TGTGCCAGCAGCCACTCGACACGAGTGTACGAGCAGTACTTC. Its protein is CASSHSTRVYEQYF.

V gene TRBV25-1 combines with J gene TRBJ2-2; D is possibly TRBD2 (6 bases). The CDR3 loop spans 13 amino acids. Germline CDR1 reads MGHDK; CDR2 reads SYGVNS. Deletions cut 7 bases from V and 2 bases from J, with 8 bases between. CDR3: CASTGLNTGELFF. CDR3 coding DNA: TGTGCCAGCACGGGACTTAACACCGGGGAGCTGTTTTTT.

The V gene is TRBV5-4, the J gene TRBJ2-1, with TRBD2 identical over 8 bases. CDR1 and CDR2 (germline): SGHNT, YYREEE (reference sequence). With V trimmed by 0 bases and J by 0 bases, 14 bases remained unmatched. There are 20 residues in the CDR3. The CDR3 nucleotides are TGTGCCAGCAGCTTGGGGAGGATGGTAAGAAGCGGGAGCTCCTACAATGAGCAGTTCTTC. Protein sequence: CASSLGRMVRSGSSYNEQFF.

The rearrangement links TRBV27 to TRBJ2-7; a weak D match, TRBD2 (6 bases). V dropped 3 bases and J dropped 5 bases, with 14 bases sitting between them. The germline gives CDR1 MNHEY, CDR2 SMNVEV (reference sequence). The CDR3 length is 14 residues. The CDR3 is CASSLTRGSHEQYF. Written as DNA, the CDR3 is TGTGCCAGCAGTTTGACTAGGGGCTCTCACGAGCAGTACTTC.

This sequence joins TRBV4-1 and TRBJ2-7; D not certain. Germline V gives CDR1 MGHRA, CDR2 YSYEKL. V gave up 1 base and J gave up 10 bases, with 14 bases separating them. This CDR3 region has 13 residues. The CDR3 DNA sequence: TGCGCCAGCAGCCAAGGAAGAACAGCTCTACAGTACTTC. This translates into CASSQGRTALQYF.

The V call is TRBV5-1, the J call TRBJ2-1; tentatively, D is TRBD2 (5 bases). The V end lost 5 bases, the J end lost 6 bases, and 9 bases lay between the germline ends. Germline loops: CDR1 SGHRS, CDR2 YFSETQ. The CDR3 totals 12 residues. The CDR3: CASRGEGNEQFF. The CDR3 DNA sequence: TGCGCCAGCAGGGGAGAGGGCAATGAGCAGTTCTTC.

The rearrangement joins TRBV7-3 to TRBJ2-1; possibly TRBD2 for D (6 bases). The CDR3 has 17 amino acids. The germline V gene encodes CDR1 SGHTA and CDR2 FQGTGA. V lost 5 bases and J 3 bases, leaving 20 bases between the germline ends. Written as DNA, the CDR3 is TGTGCCAGCAGCCCGAGGAGGCGGGGAGGTGACTACAATGAGCAGTTCTTC. It codes for CASSPRRRGGDYNEQFF.

The CDR3 reads CASSQGIGTGITYEQYF. The CDR3 DNA reads TGTGCCAGCAGCCAAGGGATAGGGACAGGGATAACCTACGAGCAGTACTTC. V usage is TRBV4-2 and J usage is TRBJ2-7; 9 nucleotides line up with TRBD1. The length of the CDR3 is 17 residues. With 1 base clipped from V and 2 bases from J, the junction kept 9 bases outside the gene matches. CDR1 is LGHNA, CDR2 YNFKEQ, per germline.

The CDR3 loop reads CASSVRGQYYGYTF. DNA for the CDR3: TGTGCCAGCAGTGTTAGGGGGCAGTACTATGGCTACACCTTC. This rearrangement joins TRBV27 to TRBJ1-2, with TRBD1 matching over 7 bases. The CDR3 extends over 14 amino acids. The germline V gene has CDR1 MNHEY and CDR2 SMNVEV (reference sequence). The trim removed 5 bases at V and 3 bases at J, leaving 6 bases unmatched.

The chain uses TRBV5-1 and TRBJ2-1, with 8 bases that match TRBD2. V trimming: 0 bases; J trimming: 5 bases; junction bases outside the gene matches: 1. Germline V gives CDR1 SGHRS, CDR2 YFSETQ. The CDR3 is made up of 14 amino acids. The DNA for the CDR3 is TGCGCCAGCAGCTTGGTAGCGGGGAACAATGAGCAGTTCTTC. Translation: CASSLVAGNNEQFF.

V and J are TRBV14 and TRBJ1-1, with D hard to call. Germline CDR1 reads SGHDN; CDR2 reads FVKESK. Trimming cost V 1 base and J 5 bases, with 11 bases left between them. This CDR3 spans 14 amino acids. The chain's CDR3 is CASSQAVAGTEAFF. The CDR3 DNA reads as TGTGCCAGCAGCCAAGCCGTCGCGGGAACTGAAGCTTTCTTT.

This chain links TRBV18 with TRBJ1-4, with TRBD1 matching 7 bases. Germline CDR1 is KGHSH and CDR2 is LQKENI. Unmatched junction bases numbered 11, after V lost 2 bases and J lost 8 bases. The CDR3 runs to 16 residues. The chain's CDR3 is CASSPSRDRVGEKLFF. CDR3 nucleotides: TGTGCCAGCTCACCAAGCCGAGACAGGGTAGGAGAAAAACTGTTTTTT.

This chain links TRBV7-9 with TRBJ1-6; no reliable D call. The CDR3 covers 17 residues. Deletions cut 6 bases from V and 0 bases from J, with 15 bases between. CDR1 and CDR2 (germline): SEHNR, FQNEAQ (reference sequence). CDR3 nucleotides: TGTGCCAGCAGTTGGGCAGGTGGGAGCTCCTATAATTCACCCCTCCACTTT. It encodes CASSWAGGSSYNSPLHF. The full variable domain, with the rest looked up from reference TRBV7-9 and TRBJ1-6, is DTGVSQNPRHKITKRGQNVTFRCDPISEHNRLYWYRQTLGQGPEFLTYFQNEAQLEKSRLLSDRFSAERPKGSFSTLEIQRTEQGDSAMYLCASSWAGGSSYNSPLHFGNGTRLTVT.

This chain connects TRBV18 to TRBJ2-7; D remains ambiguous. This CDR3 has 15 residues. Trimming stripped 2 bases from V and 1 base from J, with 12 bases between. Germline V CDR1 and CDR2: KGHSH, LQKENI. The CDR3 reads CASSPEYSGSYEQYF. The CDR3 DNA follows: TGTGCCAGCTCACCAGAGTATTCAGGTTCCTACGAGCAGTACTTC.

This chain connects TRBV30 to TRBJ1-2; D remains unclear. CDR3 length equals 12 residues. The germline V gene has CDR1 GTSNPN and CDR2 SVGIG (reference sequence). V lost 1 base to trimming and J lost 7 bases, with 10 bases between them. The CDR3, as DNA: TGTGCCTGGAGTGCAGGACTCCGTGGCTACACCTTC. It is translated as CAWSAGLRGYTF.

The chain joins TRBV27 to TRBJ2-1; 9 nucleotides align to TRBD2. The CDR3 covers 15 residues. CDR1 and CDR2 (germline): MNHEY, SMNVEV (reference sequence). V was pared by 3 bases and J by 7 bases, with 7 bases of the junction left unmatched. The CDR3 nucleotides are TGTGCCAGCAGTTTTAAGCGGGAGGTGTTAAATGAGCAGTTCTTC. This translates into CASSFKREVLNEQFF.

This chain joins TRBV5-4 and TRBJ2-7; the D gene is possibly TRBD2 (5 bases). The germline gives CDR1 SGHNT, CDR2 YYREEE (reference sequence). The germline V and J ends were trimmed by 4 bases and 0 bases, with 14 bases remaining between them. The CDR3 is 15 amino acids. The DNA for the CDR3 is TGTGCCAGCAGCGGGTCGACTGGGAGCTCCTACGAGCAGTACTTC. It encodes CASSGSTGSSYEQYF. Based on the CDR3 plus reference TRBV5-4 and TRBJ2-7, the full variable domain is ETGVTQSPTHLIKTRGQQVTLRCSSQSGHNTVSWYQQALGQGPQFIFQYYREEENGRGNFPPRFSGLQFPNYSSELNVNALELDDSALYLCASSGSTGSSYEQYFGPGTRLTVT.

This clone was observed once. The genes are TRBV19 and TRBJ2-5, with D possibly matching TRBD1 (5 bases). The CDR3 has 14 residues. With 1 base removed from V and 4 bases from J, the gap between germline ends came to 10 bases. Germline CDR1 is LNHDA and CDR2 is SQIVND (reference sequence). The CDR3 coding sequence is TGTGCCAGTAGTATAGTTGCAGGGATAGAGACCCAGTACTTC. This sequence encodes CASSIVAGIETQYF.

V is TRBV12-3 or TRBV12-4 and J is TRBJ2-3, with a tentative D call TRBD2 (7 bases). V was trimmed by 3 bases and J by 8 bases, leaving 9 bases between them. This CDR3 region has 12 residues. The CDR3 bases are TGTGCCAGCAGTTTTGGGGGGGCTACGCAGTATTTT. Translated: CASSFGGATQYF.

Here the CDR3 reads CASSHGRGDNEQFF. CDR3 nucleotides: TGTGCCAGCAGCCACGGGAGGGGAGACAATGAGCAGTTCTTC. The chain links TRBV3-1 (or the pseudogene TRBV3-2) to TRBJ2-1; 8 nucleotides align to TRBD2. The CDR3 has 14 residues. Trimming took 3 bases from V and 5 from J; bases not matched to a gene: 3. Germline CDR1 LGHDT, CDR2 YNNKEL (reference sequence).

This chain joins TRBV30 and TRBJ2-4, with a tentative D call TRBD2 (6 bases). This CDR3 has 13 residues. Germline-derived CDR1 and CDR2 are GTSNPN and SVGIG (reference sequence). V was trimmed by 3 bases and J by 0 bases, leaving 6 bases between them. The CDR3: CAWRGLAKNIQYF. CDR3 sequence (DNA): TGTGCCTGGAGGGGACTAGCCAAAAACATTCAGTACTTC.

The chain employs TRBV11-3 and TRBJ2-3; D gene ambiguous. The CDR3 is 12 amino acids. The germline V and J ends were trimmed by 2 bases and 6 bases, with 6 bases remaining between them. The germline V gene has CDR1 SGHNT and CDR2 YENEEA. The DNA of the CDR3 is TGTGCCAGCAGCTTATTCGGGGATACGCAGTATTTT. Translated, it gives CASSLFGDTQYF.

This chain connects TRBV7-9 to TRBJ1-2, with a tentative D call TRBD1 (6 bases). The CDR3 has 15 residues. V gave up 5 bases and J gave up 5 bases, with 18 bases separating them. The germline V gene has CDR1 SEHNR and CDR2 FQNEAQ (reference sequence). The CDR3 here is CASSLPRQEDYGYTF. In DNA, the CDR3 is TGTGCCAGCAGCCTGCCAAGACAGGAGGATTATGGCTACACCTTC.

This sequence joins TRBV6-4 and TRBJ2-3, with TRBD2 matching over 8 bases. Germline CDR1 reads MRHNA; CDR2 reads SNTAGT. The CDR3 is 15 residues long. The V and J ends lost 3 bases and 6 bases, in that order; junction bases with no gene match: 8. CDR3 nucleotides: TGTGCCAGCAGTGAGGTCAGCGGGGGTCGCGATACGCAGTATTTT. It translates to CASSEVSGGRDTQYF.

This clone was seen only a few times. The V call is TRBV6-6, the J call TRBJ1-5; D might be TRBD1 (6 bases). Deletions cut 5 bases from V and 4 bases from J, with 27 bases between. The CDR3 consists of 19 residues. Germline V CDR1 and CDR2: MNHNY, SVGAGI (reference sequence). CDR3 coding DNA: TGTGCCAGCAGTCCCCCGGGGGGGGCAGCCCTAACCCGGAATCAGCCCCAGCATTTT. This encodes CASSPPGGAALTRNQPQHF.

The V and J genes are TRBV28 and TRBJ1-1; D uncertain. The CDR3 has 11 amino acids. Per the germline V gene, CDR1 is MDHEN and CDR2 is SYDVKM. The V end was cut by 10 bases, the J end by 1 base, with 7 bases between. CDR3 protein: CAILANTEAFF. For the CDR3, the DNA is TGTGCCATCCTAGCGAACACTGAAGCTTTCTTT.

V usage is TRBV28 and J usage is TRBJ2-5, with TRBD2 matching over 13 bases. V was pared by 2 bases and J by 4 bases, with 13 bases of the junction left unmatched. Germline assignment: CDR1 MDHEN and CDR2 SYDVKM. CDR3 size: 19 residues. The DNA of the CDR3 is TGTGCCAGCAGTTTAGGGCACGGACTAGCGGGAGTTATAGGAGAGACCCAGTACTTC. It yields the protein CASSLGHGLAGVIGETQYF.

This rearrangement joins TRBV6-6 to TRBJ1-2; weak D call: TRBD1 (5 bases). The germline V gene encodes CDR1 MNHNY and CDR2 SVGAGI (reference sequence). The CDR3 is 14 residues long. V was cut by 5 bases and J by 4 bases, with 14 bases left in between. CDR3 DNA sequence: TGTGCCAGCAGTCCACGGGAGGGGCTCTATGGCTACACCTTC. This codes for CASSPREGLYGYTF.